This is a list of T cell receptor beta chains from one sample in a study of blood T cell repertoires in COVID-19. Repertoires were generated with immunoSEQ multiplex PCR, while TCRdb's copy carries only in-frame clones and drops some. The sample has approximately 180,000 clones, around 80% seen once. The source material was peripheral blood. These receptors were obtained from a woman in her thirties or forties with COVID-19, enrolled during active disease. Each CDR3 is given with its conserved first and last residue. The D gene is left open where the match is weak. Part of the rows lack a size; the others show once, few, many or a class for expanded clones.

CDR3 length,D gene,V gene,J gene,clone size,CDR3 DNA,CDR3 protein
14,TRBD1,TRBV2,TRBJ1-1,NA,TGTGCCAGCAGTCGGGACAGGGGAAGTATGGGGGCTTTCTTT,CASSRDRGSMGAFF
15,NA,TRBV5-4,TRBJ1-6,NA,TGTGCCAGCAGCTTGGAGACTGGGGGGAATTCACCCCTCCACTTT,CASSLETGGNSPLHF
14,TRBD2,TRBV3-1/TRBV3-2,TRBJ2-2,NA,TGTGCCAGCAGCGCCCTGGGACTAGCCGGGGAGCTGTTTTTT,CASSALGLAGELFF
17,NA,TRBV14,TRBJ2-1,NA,TGTGCCAGCAGCCAAGAAGGGGGGGCGGGCTCCTACAATGAGCAGTTCTTC,CASSQEGGAGSYNEQFF
16,TRBD2,TRBV14,TRBJ2-1,NA,TGTGCCAGCAGACCGATAGCGGGGGGGCCGGGGAATGAGCAGTTCTTC,CASRPIAGGPGNEQFF
13,NA,TRBV3-1/TRBV3-2,TRBJ1-1,few,TGTGCCAGCACCCCAAGAGGGAACACTGAAGCTTTCTTT,CASTPRGNTEAFF
17,TRBD2,TRBV5-5,TRBJ2-7,NA,TGTGCCAGCAGCTTGGGGGCTAGCGGGAGTCTTGCCCACGAGCAGTACTTC,CASSLGASGSLAHEQYF
16,NA,TRBV10-1,TRBJ2-7,NA,TGCGCCAGCAGTGAGACGCGCCTAGCGCGTCCGTACGAGCAGTACTTC,CASSETRLARPYEQYF
18,TRBD1,TRBV5-5,TRBJ1-5,NA,TGTGCCAGCAGCTTGGCGGGACAGGGGGCGGGGAGCAATCAGCCCCAGCATTTT,CASSLAGQGAGSNQPQHF
15,NA,TRBV5-5,TRBJ1-2,NA,TGTGCCAGCAGCTCCGGACTCTGGGGGGAATATGGCTACACCTTC,CASSSGLWGEYGYTF
18,TRBD2,TRBV23-1,TRBJ2-1,NA,TGCGCCAGCAGTCAATCAGGGACTAGCGTTCAACGGGGCAATGAGCAGTTCTTC,CASSQSGTSVQRGNEQFF
15,TRBD1,TRBV3-1/TRBV3-2,TRBJ2-1,NA,TGTGCCAGCGTTGCGAGGCAGGGGGCAATGAATGAGCAGTTCTTC,CASVARQGAMNEQFF
15,NA,TRBV9,TRBJ1-6,NA,TGTGCCAGCAGCGTAGATCGACACCACAATTCACCCCTCCACTTT,CASSVDRHHNSPLHF
15,TRBD2,TRBV28,TRBJ2-7,NA,TGTGCCAGCGATAGCGGGGATTCTTACTCCTACGAGCAGTACTTC,CASDSGDSYSYEQYF
15,NA,TRBV19,TRBJ2-2,NA,TGTGCCAGTAGTATCAAAGGGTGGGGAGCCGGGGAGCTGTTTTTT,CASSIKGWGAGELFF
15,TRBD1,TRBV5-1,TRBJ2-7,NA,TGCGCCACAAAGCGCGAACAGGGGAGCTCCTACGAGCAGTACTTC,CATKREQGSSYEQYF
17,TRBD1,TRBV27,TRBJ1-6,NA,TGTGCCAGCAGTACCCTGATTGGGACAGGGGATAATTCACCCCTCCACTTT,CASSTLIGTGDNSPLHF
15,TRBD2,TRBV28,TRBJ2-7,NA,TGTGCCAGCAGTTTAGTAAAAGCGGGAGGTTACGAGCAGTACTTC,CASSLVKAGGYEQYF
15,NA,TRBV27,TRBJ1-2,NA,TGTGCCAGCACACTGTGGTTGGGCAGGGATTCTGGCTACACCTTC,CASTLWLGRDSGYTF
15,NA,TRBV18,TRBJ1-1,NA,TGTGCCAGCTCACCACCGGCAGGGGTGGAGAGAGAAGCTTTCTTT,CASSPPAGVEREAFF
17,TRBD1,TRBV3-1/TRBV3-2,TRBJ1-3,NA,TGTGCCAGCAGCCCTCAACTTCGGACAGGGCGCGGAAACACCATATATTTT,CASSPQLRTGRGNTIYF
16,TRBD2,TRBV9,TRBJ2-3,NA,TGTGCCAGCAGCGCATCACTAGCGTTGGGCACAGATACGCAGTATTTT,CASSASLALGTDTQYF
16,TRBD1,TRBV7-9,TRBJ1-6,NA,TGTGCCAGCAGCTTACAGGGGTTAGCAGGGGGCTCACCCCTCCACTTT,CASSLQGLAGGSPLHF
15,TRBD1,TRBV13,TRBJ2-2,NA,TGTGCCAGCAGCATGTACAGGGGGAACACCGGGGAGCTGTTTTTT,CASSMYRGNTGELFF
13,NA,TRBV12-3/TRBV12-4,TRBJ1-2,NA,TGTGCCAGCAGTTTAGCCAGGGGCCATGGCTACACCTTC,CASSLARGHGYTF
13,TRBD1,TRBV6-1,TRBJ1-2,few,TGTGCCAGCAGTGACCAGACAGGGTGGGGCTACACCTTC,CASSDQTGWGYTF
13,NA,TRBV10-3,TRBJ1-6,NA,TGTGCCACTTCCCCGACGGGAGATTCACCCCTCCACTTT,CATSPTGDSPLHF
14,NA,TRBV6-5,TRBJ2-1,NA,TGTGCCAGCAATACATTGGGCCTTTACAATGAGCAGTTCTTC,CASNTLGLYNEQFF
15,NA,TRBV5-5,TRBJ1-4,NA,TGTGCCAGCAGCGTTCCAGGGGCCTCGGGTGAAAAACTGTTTTTT,CASSVPGASGEKLFF